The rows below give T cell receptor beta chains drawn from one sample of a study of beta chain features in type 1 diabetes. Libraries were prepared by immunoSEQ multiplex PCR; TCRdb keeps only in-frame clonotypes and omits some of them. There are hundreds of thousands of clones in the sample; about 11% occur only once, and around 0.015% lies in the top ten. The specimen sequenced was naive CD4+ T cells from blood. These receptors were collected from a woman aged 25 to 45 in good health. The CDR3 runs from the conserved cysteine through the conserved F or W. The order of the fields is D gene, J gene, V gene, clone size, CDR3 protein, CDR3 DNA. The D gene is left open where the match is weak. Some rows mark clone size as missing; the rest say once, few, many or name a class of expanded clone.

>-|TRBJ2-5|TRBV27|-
CASSPPSQETQYF
TGTGCCAGCAGTCCCCCGTCCCAAGAGACCCAGTACTTC
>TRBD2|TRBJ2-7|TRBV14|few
CASSQGLAGGAYF
TGTGCCAGCAGCCAGGGACTAGCGGGAGGGGCATACTTC
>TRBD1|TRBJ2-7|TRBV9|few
CASSPGPGQAFYEQYF
TGTGCCAGCAGCCCGGGACCGGGACAGGCCTTCTACGAGCAGTACTTC
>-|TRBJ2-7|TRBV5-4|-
CASSRIDKSYEQYF
TGTGCCAGCAGCCGTATTGACAAGTCCTACGAGCAGTACTTC
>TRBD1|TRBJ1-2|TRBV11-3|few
CASSTPTGHGYTF
TGTGCCAGCAGCACCCCGACAGGGCATGGCTACACCTTC
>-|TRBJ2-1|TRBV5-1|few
CASSLNTVSSYNEQFF
TGCGCCAGCAGCTTGAATACGGTTAGCTCCTACAATGAGCAGTTCTTC
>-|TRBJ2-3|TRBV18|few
CASSPPDRYRVDTQYF
TGTGCCAGCTCTCCTCCAGACAGGTACAGAGTGGATACGCAGTATTTT
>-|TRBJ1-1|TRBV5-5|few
CASSLGQGLTEAFF
TGTGCCAGCAGCTTGGGGCAGGGACTCACTGAAGCTTTCTTT
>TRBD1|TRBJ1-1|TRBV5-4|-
CASSLGGGSSAFF
TGTGCCAGCAGCTTGGGAGGGGGCTCATCGGCTTTCTTT
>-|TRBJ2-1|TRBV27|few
CASSSWTWDEQFF
TGTGCCAGCAGCTCATGGACTTGGGATGAGCAGTTCTTC
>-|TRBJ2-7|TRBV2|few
CASIEGRFRHEQYF
TGTGCCAGCATCGAGGGCCGGTTTAGGCACGAGCAGTACTTC